The 18 T cell receptor beta chains below all came from one sample that was sequenced in a study of long-term antiretroviral therapy in people with HIV. With survey level as its setting, the immunoSEQ assay was v3.0. Produced via immunoSEQ multiplex PCR; TCRdb's table is partial and in-frame only. This table has some 25,000 clones, around 86% appearing once. Here the sequenced sample was unsorted PBMCs, taken 1.9 years after starting antiretroviral therapy. These receptors came from a woman in her thirties with HIV.

The J gene is TRBJ2-7, the V gene TRBV9; 12 bases map to TRBD2. V was pared by 3 bases and J by 2 bases, with 3 bases of the junction left unmatched. The CDR3 sequence is 15 residues long. Per germline, CDR1 SGDLS and CDR2 YYNGEE. CDR3 region: CASSAGLAGTYEQYF. The CDR3 nucleotides read TGTGCCAGCAGCGCAGGACTAGCGGGGACCTACGAGCAGTACTTC.

The chain recombines TRBV5-5 with TRBJ1-2; no definite D call. CDR3 length equals 14 residues. Germline V gene sequence: CDR1 SGHKS, CDR2 YYEKEE (reference sequence). V was pared by 4 bases and J by 3 bases, with 13 bases between. CDR3 sequence reads: CASSAIVSDYGYTF. Written as DNA, the CDR3 is TGTGCCAGCAGCGCAATTGTGAGTGACTATGGCTACACCTTC. The full variable domain, rest sourced from reference TRBV5-5 and TRBJ1-2, is DAGVTQSPTHLIKTRGQQVTLRCSPISGHKSVSWYQQVLGQGPQFIFQYYEKEERGRGNFPDRFSARQFPNYSSELNVNALLLGDSALYLCASSAIVSDYGYTFGSGTRLTVV.

The chain recombines TRBV11-2 with TRBJ2-7, with D unresolved. The germline V and J ends were trimmed by 0 bases and 0 bases, with 9 bases remaining between them. In germline, CDR1 is SGHAT, CDR2 FQNNGV. There are 15 residues in the CDR3. CDR3 sequence reads: CASSLDSLGSYEQYV. DNA of the CDR3: TGTGCCAGCAGCTTAGATTCTCTCGGCTCCTACGAGCAGTACGTC.

The chain carries TRBV5-1 and TRBJ1-2, with D maybe TRBD1 (5 bases). The V gene lost 4 bases and the J gene lost 3 bases, with 10 bases spanning the gap. This CDR3 region has 13 residues. Germline lookup yields CDR1 SGHRS and CDR2 YFSETQ. CDR3 sequence: CASSEVGDYGYTF. The DNA of the CDR3 is TGCGCCAGCAGCGAGGTAGGGGACTATGGCTACACCTTC.

The CDR3 sequence is CATFGTATYEAFF. In DNA form, the CDR3 reads TGTGCCACCTTTGGAACCGCCACCTATGAAGCTTTCTTT. The chain combines TRBV6-5 with TRBJ1-1; no firm D call. Per germline, CDR1 MNHEY and CDR2 SVGAGI. Trimming removed 10 bases at V and 7 bases at J, with 19 bases between. The CDR3 is 13 residues long.

The chain links TRBV11-2 to TRBJ2-7, with D possibly being TRBD2 (6 bases). The germline V gene has CDR1 SGHAT and CDR2 FQNNGV. The CDR3 runs to 14 residues. The germline V and J ends were trimmed by 1 base and 3 bases, with 10 bases remaining between them. For the CDR3, the DNA is TGTGCCAGCAGCTTAGCCGGGGGAAGCTACGAGCAGTACTTC. Its protein product is CASSLAGGSYEQYF.

The V call is TRBV30, the J call TRBJ1-5; D uncertain. Germline V gene sequence: CDR1 GTSNPN, CDR2 SVGIG (reference sequence). There are 13 residues in the CDR3. Trimming removed 2 bases from V and 7 bases from J, with 12 bases in between. CDR3 in amino acids: CAWSLGVGQPQHF. The CDR3 nucleotides read TGTGCCTGGAGTCTAGGAGTCGGACAGCCCCAGCATTTT.

V gene TRBV5-1 combines with J gene TRBJ2-1; tentatively, D is TRBD2 (6 bases). The CDR3 is 18 residues long. Trimming removed 3 bases at V and 0 bases at J, with 19 bases between. Germline-derived CDR1 and CDR2 are SGHRS and YFSETQ. The CDR3 DNA is TGCGCCAGCAGCTCGACCTTTTCGGGGGTGAGCTCCTACAATGAGCAGTTCTTC. Translated: CASSSTFSGVSSYNEQFF.

This clone was detected only a few times. The chain is built from TRBV25-1 and TRBJ1-5, with 10 bases lining up with TRBD1. CDR3 size: 14 residues. Losses at the gene ends were 8 bases for V and 0 bases for J; bases not matched to a gene: 1. The V gene's germline CDR1 is MGHDK and CDR2 SYGVNS. This CDR3 is CASGDRGSNQPQHF. The CDR3 nucleotides read TGTGCCAGCGGGGACAGGGGTAGCAATCAGCCCCAGCATTTT.

Only a few counts were recorded for this clone. The chain is built from TRBV7-9 and TRBJ1-2; D uncertain. V lost 6 bases and J 4 bases, leaving 9 bases between the germline ends. CDR3 length: 12 amino acids. Germline CDR1 and CDR2: SEHNR and FQNEAQ (reference sequence). CDR3 in DNA: TGTGCCAGCAGGAGAGATGTCTATGGCTACACCTTC. It encodes CASRRDVYGYTF.

The chain recombines TRBV14 with TRBJ1-2; D ambiguous. V dropped 0 bases and J dropped 0 bases, with 14 bases sitting between them. The CDR3 contains 17 residues. The V gene's germline CDR1 is SGHDN and CDR2 FVKESK. For the CDR3, the DNA is TGTGCCAGCAGCCAAGATGTATATTGGGGTGCTAACTATGGCTACACCTTC. Translating gives CASSQDVYWGANYGYTF. The whole variable domain, filled in from reference TRBV14 and TRBJ1-2, reads EAGVTQFPSHSVIEKGQTVTLRCDPISGHDNLYWYRRVMGKEIKFLLHFVKESKQDESGMPNNRFLAERTGGTYSTLKVQPAELEDSGVYFCASSQDVYWGANYGYTFGSGTRLTVV.

The chain employs TRBV5-1 and TRBJ1-1; D is perhaps TRBD1 (5 bases). V was clipped by 1 base and J by 11 bases, with 12 bases between them. This CDR3 contains 12 residues. Germline assignment: CDR1 SGHRS and CDR2 YFSETQ. This chain's CDR3 is CASSLSGAEAFF. The CDR3, as DNA: TGCGCCAGCAGCTTGAGCGGGGCGGAGGCTTTCTTT.

This clone was observed a handful of times. V gene TRBV6-1 combines with J gene TRBJ2-7; D perhaps matches TRBD2 (5 bases). The germline V gene encodes CDR1 MNHNS and CDR2 SASEGT. The CDR3 length is 14 residues. V lost 10 bases to trimming and J lost 3 bases, with 19 bases between them. The CDR3 spells CATKSPEGGYEQYF. Written as DNA, the CDR3 is TGTGCCACCAAATCGCCTGAGGGCGGCTACGAGCAGTACTTC.

V and J are TRBV13 and TRBJ2-1; 11 nucleotides agree with TRBD2. CDR3 length equals 17 residues. Looked up from germline, CDR1 is PRHDT and CDR2 is FYEKMQ (reference sequence). The V gene end was trimmed by 0 bases and the J gene end by 2 bases; junction bases not matched to a gene: 3. CDR3 protein: CASSLGLSGGAYNEQFF. The CDR3 coding sequence is TGTGCCAGCAGCTTAGGCCTTAGCGGGGGGGCCTACAATGAGCAGTTCTTC.

The rearrangement uses TRBV13 and TRBJ2-7; D might be TRBD1 (5 bases). Between the trimmed V and J ends, which lost 0 bases and 4 bases, there was a span of 10 bases. CDR3 length: 14 residues. Per the germline V gene, CDR1 is PRHDT and CDR2 is FYEKMQ (reference sequence). This CDR3 reads CASSLGDTTYEQYF. In DNA form, the CDR3 reads TGTGCCAGCAGCTTAGGGGACACAACATACGAGCAGTACTTC.

The chain employs TRBV7-2 and TRBJ1-1; D gene ambiguous. V was cut by 5 bases and J by 11 bases, with 15 bases left in between. CDR3 size: 12 residues. Germline CDR1 reads SGHTA; CDR2 reads FQGNSA. CDR3 sequence reads: CASSPPGIRAFF. In nucleotides, the CDR3 is TGTGCCAGCAGCCCTCCGGGGATACGGGCTTTCTTT.

The chain recombines TRBV21-1 with TRBJ2-7; the table's D call of TRBD2 was not tested on the DNA. TRBV21-1 is marked as a pseudogene. This CDR3 region has 13 residues. The CDR3 loop reads CAINPLSSYEQYF. CDR3 DNA: TGTGCCATCAACCCACTAAGCTCCTACGAGCAGTACTTC.

The V and J genes are TRBV5-6 and TRBJ1-2; 8 bases agree with TRBD1. The germline gives CDR1 SGHDT, CDR2 YYEEEE. The V and J ends lost 4 bases and 4 bases, in that order; junction bases with no gene match: 15. The CDR3 is 17 residues long. The chain's CDR3 is CASSNRQGRTLVYGYTF. CDR3 DNA sequence: TGTGCCAGCAGCAACCGACAGGGGAGGACTTTAGTCTATGGCTACACCTTC.